This T cell receptor (beta chain) is drawn from a study of blood T cell repertoires in COVID-19. Trimming removed 6 bases at V and 0 bases at J, with 7 bases between. The CDR3 totals 13 residues. From germline, CDR1 is ENHRY and CDR2 SYGVKD. Some clones are missing from TCRdb's copy, which holds only in-frame ones; the method was immunoSEQ multiplex PCR. The sample has about 190,000 clones, about 82% seen once. The material sequenced was PBMCs or T cells enriched from blood (not recorded which). This rearrangement joins TRBV10-3 to TRBJ2-3; D not certain. This clonotype was obtained from a woman in her 30s who had recovered from COVID-19. For the CDR3, the DNA is TGTGCCATCAGCGGTGGTAGCACAGATACGCAGTATTTT. This gives the protein CAISGGSTDTQYF.